Listed below are T cell receptor beta chains from one sample, sequenced in a study of human T cells and chemical hapten exposure. TCRdb processed the RACE reads anew with MiXCR; each CDR3 protein has one entry. The profile shows some 340,000 distinct CDR3 sequences, around 7% of them singletons. This specimen consisted of whole blood, obtained in connection with sensitization to the hapten diphenylcyclopropenone (DPC). Receptor source: a young woman with alopecia areata. Some clones in this sample may be carry-over from other donors' samples. Each CDR3 is given with its conserved first and last residue. The D gene is left open where the match is weak. Size is stated for part of the rows, as once, few or many counts, or as a class when the clone is expanded.

J gene: TRBJ2-6; D gene: .; V gene: TRBV6-5; clone size: .; CDR3 protein: CASSYRLRATSHSGANVLTF; CDR3 DNA: TGTGCCAGCAGTTACAGACTAAGAGCCACATCTCATTCTGGGGCCAACGTCCTGACTTTC
J gene: TRBJ2-3; D gene: .; V gene: TRBV5-4; clone size: .; CDR3 protein: CASSLGMGRTDTQYF; CDR3 DNA: TGTGCCAGCAGCTTGGGAATGGGGAGGACAGATACGCAGTATTTT
J gene: TRBJ1-1; D gene: TRBD1; V gene: TRBV4-3; clone size: many; CDR3 protein: CASSQRDRVTEAFF; CDR3 DNA: TGCGCCAGCAGCCAGAGGGACAGGGTTACTGAAGCTTTCTTT
J gene: TRBJ1-5; D gene: .; V gene: TRBV3-1; clone size: many; CDR3 protein: CASSQSRNQPQHF; CDR3 DNA: TGTGCCAGCAGCCAGTCCAGAAATCAGCCCCAGCATTTT
J gene: TRBJ1-4; D gene: TRBD1; V gene: TRBV7-9; clone size: few; CDR3 protein: CASSLGDRGAEKLFF; CDR3 DNA: TGTGCCAGCAGCTTAGGGGACAGGGGAGCCGAAAAACTGTTTTTT
J gene: TRBJ1-1; D gene: .; V gene: TRBV3-1; clone size: .; CDR3 protein: CASSHVGINTEAFF; CDR3 DNA: TGTGCCAGCAGCCATGTAGGGATAAACACTGAAGCTTTCTTT
J gene: TRBJ1-3; D gene: .; V gene: TRBV5-6; clone size: .; CDR3 protein: CASSRGVVGNTIYF; CDR3 DNA: TGTGCCAGCAGCAGGGGAGTGGTTGGAAACACCATATATTTT
J gene: TRBJ1-1; D gene: TRBD1; V gene: TRBV7-9; clone size: many; CDR3 protein: CASSSTGVEAFF; CDR3 DNA: TGTGCCAGCAGCTCGACAGGGGTTGAAGCTTTCTTT
J gene: TRBJ1-1; D gene: .; V gene: TRBV7-9; clone size: few; CDR3 protein: CASSFIGGVAFF; CDR3 DNA: TGTGCCAGCAGCTTTATAGGGGGGGTAGCTTTCTTT
J gene: TRBJ1-4; D gene: .; V gene: TRBV9; clone size: few; CDR3 protein: CASSVATTGSTNEKLFF; CDR3 DNA: TGTGCCAGCAGCGTAGCTACGACAGGTTCAACTAATGAAAAACTGTTTTTT
J gene: TRBJ2-3; D gene: TRBD2; V gene: TRBV7-2; clone size: many; CDR3 protein: CASSLRESGALGNTQYF; CDR3 DNA: TGTGCCAGCAGCTTAAGGGAAAGCGGGGCGCTGGGAAATACGCAGTATTTT
J gene: TRBJ1-5; D gene: TRBD1; V gene: TRBV10-3; clone size: .; CDR3 protein: CAIRDRGNQPQHF; CDR3 DNA: TGTGCCATCAGGGACAGGGGCAATCAGCCCCAGCATTTT
J gene: TRBJ2-3; D gene: TRBD2; V gene: TRBV4-3; clone size: many; CDR3 protein: CASSQDLQRGKDTQYF; CDR3 DNA: TGCGCCAGCAGCCAAGATCTCCAGCGGGGAAAAGATACGCAGTATTTT
J gene: TRBJ1-1; D gene: .; V gene: TRBV29-1; clone size: many; CDR3 protein: CSVEDERVEAFF; CDR3 DNA: TGCAGCGTTGAAGATGAGCGAGTTGAAGCTTTCTTT
J gene: TRBJ2-3; D gene: .; V gene: TRBV24-1; clone size: few; CDR3 protein: CATSQFDTQYF; CDR3 DNA: TGTGCCACCAGTCAGTTTGATACGCAGTATTTT
J gene: TRBJ2-3; D gene: .; V gene: TRBV10-3; clone size: many; CDR3 protein: CAISDRGIQSQPDTQYF; CDR3 DNA: TGTGCCATCAGTGACAGGGGAATCCAAAGCCAGCCAGATACGCAGTATTTT
J gene: TRBJ1-6; D gene: .; V gene: TRBV3-1; clone size: few; CDR3 protein: CASSHQRGNSPLHF; CDR3 DNA: TGTGCCAGCAGCCACCAAAGGGGAAATTCACCCCTCCACTTT
J gene: TRBJ2-5; D gene: TRBD1; V gene: TRBV24-1; clone size: .; CDR3 protein: CATSDPGQPQETQNF; CDR3 DNA: TGTGCCACCAGTGATCCGGGACAGCCCCAAGAGACCCAGAACTTC
J gene: TRBJ2-7; D gene: .; V gene: TRBV12-5; clone size: many; CDR3 protein: CASGLYHEQYF; CDR3 DNA: TGTGCTAGTGGTTTGTATCACGAGCAGTACTTC
J gene: TRBJ1-2; D gene: TRBD1; V gene: TRBV6-5; clone size: many; CDR3 protein: CASSYSGQGGGYTF; CDR3 DNA: TGTGCCAGCAGTTACTCGGGACAGGGAGGTGGCTACACCTTC
J gene: TRBJ2-7; D gene: .; V gene: TRBV5-1; clone size: .; CDR3 protein: CASSRLWAPGLYEQYF; CDR3 DNA: TGCGCCAGCAGCCGGCTCTGGGCCCCGGGACTTTACGAGCAGTACTTC
J gene: TRBJ2-7; D gene: .; V gene: TRBV7-9; clone size: .; CDR3 protein: CASSLSRGGGDEQYF; CDR3 DNA: TGTGCCAGCAGCTTATCGAGGGGTGGAGGGGACGAGCAGTACTTC
J gene: TRBJ2-1; D gene: .; V gene: TRBV2; clone size: many; CDR3 protein: CASSAAGRSYNEQFF; CDR3 DNA: TGTGCCAGCAGTGCCGCCGGCAGGTCCTACAATGAGCAGTTCTTC